The T cell receptor (beta chain) described here comes from a study of blood T cell repertoires in COVID-19. The repertoire was sequenced with immunoSEQ multiplex PCR; TCRdb's copy has only in-frame clones and lacks some. Seen here are 120,000 to 150,000 clones, around four fifths observed once, and the top ten hold nearly 3%. Between the trimmed V and J ends, which lost 5 bases and 0 bases, there was a span of 10 bases. The CDR3 extends over 14 amino acids. Germline V gene sequence: CDR1 SGHTA, CDR2 FQGNSA. This TCR came from a woman aged 40 to 55 with active or convalescent COVID-19. The rearrangement uses TRBV7-2 and TRBJ1-1; weak D call: TRBD1 (6 bases). Material: peripheral blood. This CDR3 reads CASSRGGMNTEAFF. CDR3 DNA sequence: TGTGCCAGCAGCAGGGGGGGGATGAACACTGAAGCTTTCTTT. Complete variable domain (other parts from reference TRBV7-2 and TRBJ1-1): GAGVSQSPSNKVTEKGKDVELRCDPISGHTALYWYRQSLGQGLEFLIYFQGNSAPDKSGLPSDRFSAERTGGSVSTLTIQRTQQEDSAVYLCASSRGGMNTEAFFGQGTRLTVV.